The present T cell receptor (beta chain) was sequenced within a study of patients and donors after allogeneic stem cell transplantation. MiXCR, applied by TCRdb to the RT-PCR reads, yields one record per CDR3 protein. Among some 960,000 distinct CDR3 sequences listed, roughly 18% were seen once. This clonotype was seen a few times. This clonotype was obtained from a human donor who was either an allogeneic HSCT recipient or a stem cell or donor lymphocyte infusion donor (not recorded which). It is not recorded whose cells these are; they may come from a transplant donor. The sample taken for sequencing was blood, either unsorted or a sorted T cell fraction (not recorded which).

The CDR3 DNA reads as TGTGCCAGCAGGCGGGACAGCACCGGGGAGCTGTTTTTT. This gives the protein CASRRDSTGELFF. The V call is TRBV12-3 or TRBV12-4, the J call TRBJ2-2; weak D call: TRBD1 (7 bases). The ends were cut back, 6 bases at V and 4 bases at J, with 9 bases in the middle. There are 13 residues in the CDR3.